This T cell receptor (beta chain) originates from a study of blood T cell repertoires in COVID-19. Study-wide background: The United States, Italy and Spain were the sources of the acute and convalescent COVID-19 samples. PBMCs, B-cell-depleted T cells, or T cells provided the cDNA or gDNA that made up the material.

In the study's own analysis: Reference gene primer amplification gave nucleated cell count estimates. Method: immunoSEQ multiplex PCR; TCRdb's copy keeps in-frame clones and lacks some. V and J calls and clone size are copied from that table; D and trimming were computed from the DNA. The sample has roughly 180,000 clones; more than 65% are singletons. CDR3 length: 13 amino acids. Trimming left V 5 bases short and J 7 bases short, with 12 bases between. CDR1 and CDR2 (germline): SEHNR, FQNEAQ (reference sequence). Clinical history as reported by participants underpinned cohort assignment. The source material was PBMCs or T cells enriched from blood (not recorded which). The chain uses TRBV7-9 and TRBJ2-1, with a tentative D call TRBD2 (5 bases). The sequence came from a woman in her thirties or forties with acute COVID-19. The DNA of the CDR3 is TGTGCCAGCAGCGGCTGGACGGGAAATGAGCAGTTCTTC. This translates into CASSGWTGNEQFF. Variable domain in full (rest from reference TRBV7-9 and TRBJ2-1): DTGVSQNPRHKITKRGQNVTFRCDPISEHNRLYWYRQTLGQGPEFLTYFQNEAQLEKSRLLSDRFSAERPKGSFSTLEIQRTEQGDSAMYLCASSGWTGNEQFFGPGTRLTVL.